These 29 T cell receptor beta chains were all obtained from the same sample, sequenced in a study of T cell changes during pregnancy in multiple sclerosis. Data came from immunoSEQ multiplex PCR; TCRdb stores just in-frame clones and leaves some out. The data show tens of thousands of clones, about 90% seen once. The starting material was peripheral blood, obtained in the second trimester of pregnancy. All receptors come from a female donor in good health, enrolled as a control in a pregnancy study.

V usage is TRBV5-4 and J usage is TRBJ2-7; the D gene is possibly TRBD2 (7 bases). Germline V gene sequence: CDR1 SGHNT, CDR2 YYREEE (reference sequence). Trimming removed 3 bases from V and 3 bases from J, with 16 bases in between. This CDR3 contains 15 residues. In nucleotides, the CDR3 is TGTGCCAGCAGCTCCTGGGGGGGGCAGGGCTACGAGCAGTACTTC. Encoded protein: CASSSWGGQGYEQYF.

The chain employs TRBV4-1 and TRBJ2-3; D might be TRBD2 (6 bases). V lost 3 bases to trimming and J lost 9 bases, with 16 bases between them. Germline assignment: CDR1 MGHRA and CDR2 YSYEKL. CDR3 length: 14 amino acids. The CDR3 bases are TGCGCCAGCAGCCAGGCGACCCCTAGCGACACGCAGTATTTT. Its translation is CASSQATPSDTQYF.

The chain carries TRBV4-2 and TRBJ2-3; 8 positions agree with TRBD2. This CDR3 is built from 15 residues. Germline V lookup: CDR1 LGHNA, CDR2 YNFKEQ. The V and J ends lost 0 bases and 9 bases, in that order; junction bases with no gene match: 8. The CDR3 DNA sequence: TGTGCCAGCAGCCAAGATTCGGGGGGGGCCGGCACGCAGTATTTT. Encoded protein: CASSQDSGGAGTQYF.

The V call is TRBV19, the J call TRBJ2-7, with D possibly matching TRBD1 (6 bases). The CDR3 has 15 amino acids. Germline V gene lookup returns CDR1 LNHDA and CDR2 SQIVND (reference sequence). The ends were cut back, 3 bases at V and 2 bases at J, with 14 bases in the middle. CDR3 residues: CASSIRTVDPYEQYF. The CDR3 DNA reads as TGTGCCAGTAGTATCAGGACAGTCGACCCCTACGAGCAGTACTTC.

The chain has TRBV27 and TRBJ2-7; 8 nucleotides align to TRBD2. The germline CDR1 and CDR2 sequences are MNHEY and SMNVEV (reference sequence). With 2 bases clipped from V and 3 bases from J, the junction kept 3 bases outside the gene matches. This CDR3 has 14 amino acids. The chain's CDR3 is CASSLGLAYYEQYF. The CDR3 DNA reads TGTGCCAGCAGTTTAGGACTAGCCTACTACGAGCAGTACTTC.

The V call is TRBV28, the J call TRBJ1-2; possibly TRBD1 for D (5 bases). V was shortened by 2 bases and J by 2 bases, with 6 bases between the two germline ends. The CDR3 sequence is 13 residues long. Per the germline V gene, CDR1 is MDHEN and CDR2 is SYDVKM. The CDR3 DNA follows: TGTGCCAGCAGTTTAGACAGCAACTATGGCTACACCTTC. Its protein product is CASSLDSNYGYTF.

The chain has TRBV20-1 and TRBJ2-7; D is perhaps TRBD2 (6 bases). CDR1 and CDR2 (germline): DFQATT, SNEGSKA (reference sequence). Trimming removed 5 bases from V and 3 bases from J, with 8 bases in between. The CDR3 spans 11 residues. CDR3 loop: CSAGLYYEQYF. CDR3 bases: TGCAGTGCTGGACTATACTACGAGCAGTACTTC.

V usage is TRBV6-1 and J usage is TRBJ2-1, with a tentative D call TRBD2 (6 bases). Germline CDR1 reads MNHNS; CDR2 reads SASEGT. CDR3 length: 15 residues. Trimming stripped 4 bases from V and 2 bases from J, with 12 bases between. CDR3 protein: CASSAVGGAYNEQFF. For the CDR3, the DNA is TGTGCCAGCAGTGCTGTGGGAGGCGCCTACAATGAGCAGTTCTTC.

This clone was observed a single time. The rearrangement links TRBV2 to TRBJ2-5, with TRBD2 identical over 7 bases. V shed 8 bases, J shed 5 bases, and the junction held 2 bases outside the gene matches. This CDR3 region has 11 residues. The germline V gene has CDR1 SNHLY and CDR2 FYNNEI. The DNA of the CDR3 is TGTGCCAGCCTGCGGGGGGAGACCCAGTACTTC. Amino acid sequence: CASLRGETQYF.

J is TRBJ2-7 and V is TRBV7-9; TRBD1 is a possible D gene (6 bases). The CDR3 extends over 15 amino acids. Germline CDR1 SEHNR, CDR2 FQNEAQ (reference sequence). V was pared by 5 bases and J by 4 bases, with 18 bases between. CDR3 in amino acids: CASSRGEGDSYEQYF. CDR3 coding DNA: TGTGCCAGCAGCCGTGGTGAGGGGGATTCGTACGAGCAGTACTTC.

The chain employs TRBV11-1 and TRBJ2-1, with D tentatively TRBD2 (6 bases). The V gene lost 2 bases and the J gene lost 11 bases, with 13 bases spanning the gap. The CDR3 runs to 13 residues. Germline CDR1 and CDR2: SGHAT and FQDESV (reference sequence). CDR3 bases: TGTGCCAGCAGCTTAATCCAGGAGGGCCAGCAGTTCTTC. It codes for CASSLIQEGQQFF.

V and J are TRBV28 and TRBJ1-5; D gene uncertain. Germline V gene data show CDR1 as MDHEN and CDR2 as SYDVKM. With 8 bases removed from V and 3 bases from J, the gap between germline ends came to 20 bases. The CDR3 contains 16 residues. The CDR3 here is CASRSQLAGINQPQHF. The CDR3 nucleotides are TGTGCCAGCCGCTCCCAGCTGGCCGGGATCAATCAGCCCCAGCATTTT.

The rearrangement uses TRBV27 and TRBJ2-2; D may be TRBD1 (5 bases). Trimming pared 2 bases from V and 0 bases from J, leaving 7 bases between. This CDR3 comprises 15 residues. Looked up from germline, CDR1 is MNHEY and CDR2 is SMNVEV (reference sequence). The chain's CDR3 is CASSLARANTGELFF. The CDR3 DNA follows: TGTGCCAGCAGTTTAGCCAGGGCGAACACCGGGGAGCTGTTTTTT.

This chain joins TRBV6-5 and TRBJ2-7; 9 nucleotides align to TRBD1. Germline values: CDR1 MNHEY, CDR2 SVGAGI. V shed 6 bases and J 4 bases; nucleotides not matched to a gene: 7. The CDR3 contains 14 residues. The CDR3 protein is CASSSGTGKYEQYF. CDR3 in DNA: TGTGCCAGCAGCTCTGGGACAGGGAAGTACGAGCAGTACTTC.

The rearrangement joins TRBV18 to TRBJ2-5; perhaps TRBD1 as D (6 bases). V dropped 3 bases and J dropped 5 bases, with 10 bases sitting between them. Germline CDR1 KGHSH, CDR2 LQKENI. This CDR3 contains 13 residues. The CDR3 here is CASSPQGFETQYF. Written as DNA, the CDR3 is TGTGCCAGCTCACCCCAGGGGTTCGAGACCCAGTACTTC.

The V call is TRBV5-1, the J call TRBJ1-3; TRBD1 matches at 7 bases. Germline loops: CDR1 SGHRS, CDR2 YFSETQ. Trimming took 3 bases from V and 1 from J; bases not matched to a gene: 16. There are 19 residues in the CDR3. This chain's CDR3 is CASSWGMATGSFSGNTIYF. CDR3 DNA: TGCGCCAGCAGCTGGGGGATGGCGACAGGGAGTTTTTCTGGAAACACCATATATTTT.

This clone has a single count. The chain links TRBV30 to TRBJ2-7; 8 bases match TRBD1. This CDR3 region has 13 residues. CDR1 and CDR2 from the germline V gene are GTSNPN and SVGIG (reference sequence). The V gene end was trimmed by 5 bases and the J gene end by 7 bases; junction bases not matched to a gene: 10. DNA of the CDR3: TGTGCCTGGGGCTCAGGGGGCCTAGGGGAGCAGTACTTC. Protein sequence: CAWGSGGLGEQYF.

This chain joins TRBV5-1 and TRBJ2-2; perhaps TRBD2 as D (5 bases). Germline V gives CDR1 SGHRS, CDR2 YFSETQ. Trimming left V 2 bases short and J 3 bases short, with 14 bases between. The CDR3 totals 16 residues. The CDR3 DNA reads TGCGCCAGCAGCTTTCGGGCGGACTTTGACACCGGGGAGCTGTTTTTT. It yields the protein CASSFRADFDTGELFF.

The chain combines TRBV2 with TRBJ2-5, with 7 bases lining up with TRBD2. J gave up 5 bases and V 4 bases, and 7 bases lay outside the gene matches. Germline assignment: CDR1 SNHLY and CDR2 FYNNEI. CDR3 size: 14 residues. The CDR3 nucleotides read TGTGCCAGCAGTGGACGACTAGCTCGGGAGACCCAGTACTTC. Protein: CASSGRLARETQYF.

The V call is TRBV5-1, the J call TRBJ2-6; no clear D. This CDR3 has 17 amino acids. Germline CDR1 and CDR2: SGHRS and YFSETQ. The V end was cut by 4 bases, the J end by 3 bases, with 17 bases between. The CDR3 DNA follows: TGCGCCAGCAGCCCCCCTCCCGGGTTCAGTGGGGCCAACGTCCTGACTTTC. It codes for CASSPPPGFSGANVLTF.

The CDR3 region is CASSEEEAGSYEQYF. DNA for the CDR3: TGTGCCAGCAGTGAAGAGGAGGCCGGATCCTACGAGCAGTACTTC. V and J are TRBV6-1 and TRBJ2-7; maybe TRBD2 (5 bases). Per the germline V gene, CDR1 is MNHNS and CDR2 is SASEGT. Trimming pared 1 base from V and 1 base from J, leaving 11 bases between. The CDR3 length is 15 residues.

The chain links TRBV10-3 to TRBJ1-2; TRBD1 agrees at 11 bases. The CDR3 runs to 15 residues. V lost 5 bases, J lost 6 bases, and 8 bases stayed unmatched. Germline V gene lookup returns CDR1 ENHRY and CDR2 SYGVKD. The CDR3 DNA is TGTGCCATCAGTAAGCTCTTGGGACAGGGGGATGGCTACACCTTC. Its protein is CAISKLLGQGDGYTF.

This chain connects TRBV6-4 to TRBJ2-3, with TRBD2 matching over 10 bases. This CDR3 is 17 amino acids long. V shed 4 bases and J 4 bases; nucleotides not matched to a gene: 11. The germline V gene encodes CDR1 MRHNA and CDR2 SNTAGT. As DNA, the CDR3 is TGTGCCAGCAGTGCGAGTAGCGGGGGGCAGGGAGCAGATACGCAGTATTTT. This encodes CASSASSGGQGADTQYF.

The rearrangement uses TRBV11-2 and TRBJ2-7; 7 nucleotides agree with TRBD1. The CDR3 contains 13 residues. Germline trimming cut 0 bases from V and 4 bases from J; bases unmatched to any gene: 0. The germline CDR1 and CDR2 sequences are SGHAT and FQNNGV. The DNA of the CDR3 is TGTGCCAGCAGCTTAGACAGGGGGTACGAGCAGTACTTC. This sequence encodes CASSLDRGYEQYF.

V is TRBV7-2 and J is TRBJ2-5; D call uncertain. Germline loops: CDR1 SGHTA, CDR2 FQGNSA. Trimming took off 3 bases at V and 5 bases at J, with 7 bases between the two ends. This CDR3 spans 12 amino acids. The CDR3 DNA follows: TGTGCCAGCAGCTTCGTACGGGAGACCCAGTACTTC. This translates into CASSFVRETQYF.

The chain couples TRBV18 to TRBJ1-1; D unclear. V gave up 3 bases and J gave up 0 bases, with 14 bases separating them. The CDR3 is 16 residues long. Germline CDR1 reads KGHSH; CDR2 reads LQKENI. The CDR3 DNA sequence: TGTGCCAGCTCACCCAGCGCCGCCCCGGTGAACACTGAAGCTTTCTTT. Its protein product is CASSPSAAPVNTEAFF. Full variable domain (remainder filled in from reference TRBV18 and TRBJ1-1): NAGVMQNPRHLVRRRGQEARLRCSPMKGHSHVYWYRQLPEEGLKFMVYLQKENIIDESGMPKERFSAEFPKEGPSILRIQQVVRGDSAAYFCASSPSAAPVNTEAFFGQGTRLTVV.

V usage is TRBV5-4 and J usage is TRBJ2-7, with 9 bases lining up with TRBD1. The CDR3 has 15 amino acids. Germline CDR1 and CDR2: SGHNT and YYREEE (reference sequence). J lost 2 bases, V lost 1 base, and 4 bases had no gene match. This CDR3 is CASSLFGTGPYEQYF. CDR3 in DNA: TGTGCCAGCAGCTTGTTCGGGACAGGGCCCTACGAGCAGTACTTC.

The chain uses TRBV9 and TRBJ1-5; D is perhaps TRBD1 (6 bases). The length of the CDR3 is 15 residues. Germline lookup yields CDR1 SGDLS and CDR2 YYNGEE. Between the trimmed V and J ends, which lost 3 bases and 6 bases, there was a span of 16 bases. The CDR3 loop is CASSAGTSLLQPQHF. The DNA for the CDR3 is TGTGCCAGCAGCGCCGGGACATCTCTTCTTCAGCCCCAGCATTTT.

The chain recombines TRBV28 with TRBJ2-7; the D gene is possibly TRBD1 (6 bases). V lost 9 bases and J lost 0, with 15 bases in between. The CDR3 extends over 14 amino acids. In germline, CDR1 is MDHEN, CDR2 SYDVKM. CDR3 coding DNA: TGTGCCAGTAAGCTCGGACAGCGCTCCTACGAGCAGTACTTC. Its translation: CASKLGQRSYEQYF.